This T cell receptor beta chain was retrieved from a study of shared clonotypes between healthy human individuals. CD45RO negativity and positive selection for CCR7 defined naive CD8 cells, a population that excluded terminally differentiated effector memory CD45RA+ cells. TCRdb keeps only in-frame clones here, not all; method: immunoSEQ multiplex PCR. This sample has approximately 840,000 clones, with roughly 96% found just once. The V gene end was trimmed by 1 base and the J gene end by 4 bases; junction bases not matched to a gene: 19. There are 20 residues in the CDR3. CDR1 and CDR2 (germline): MGHRA, YSYEKL. The sample holds one count of this clone.

The TCR originated in a man aged 30 to 45 in good health. The V and J genes are TRBV4-1 and TRBJ2-5, with 9 bases lining up with TRBD2. The sequenced sample consisted of naive CD8+ T cells sorted from blood. DNA for the CDR3: TGCGCCAGCAGCCAAGGATGGGTTGCTAGCGGGATCGCGTTGAGAGAGACCCAGTACTTC. Translating gives CASSQGWVASGIALRETQYF.